The sequence of this TCR beta chain was determined in a study of CD8 T cells in ankylosing spondylitis. Germline V gives CDR1 MNHEY, CDR2 SMNVEV (reference sequence). The CDR3 totals 17 residues. V lost 5 bases and J 4 bases, leaving 20 bases between the germline ends. Study-level findings and limits: Ankylosing spondylitis blood appeared to be characterized by a TCR beta motif of eight highly homologous variants.

A few counts support this clonotype. Its matching antigen is unknown. TCRdb re-derived calls from the 5' RACE reads in MiXCR, one entry per CDR3 protein. The sample holds about 210,000 distinct CDR3 sequences, more than 5.5% seen once. Sequences were obtained from blood, either unsorted or a sorted T cell fraction (not recorded which). The receptor comes from a male donor with ankylosing spondylitis. The chain links TRBV27 to TRBJ2-2, with D possibly being TRBD1 (6 bases). CDR3 nucleotide sequence: TGTGCCAGCAGTCCCTTCGGACAGTCCCGGAGCACCGGGGAGCTGTTTTTT. Encoded protein: CASSPFGQSRSTGELFF.